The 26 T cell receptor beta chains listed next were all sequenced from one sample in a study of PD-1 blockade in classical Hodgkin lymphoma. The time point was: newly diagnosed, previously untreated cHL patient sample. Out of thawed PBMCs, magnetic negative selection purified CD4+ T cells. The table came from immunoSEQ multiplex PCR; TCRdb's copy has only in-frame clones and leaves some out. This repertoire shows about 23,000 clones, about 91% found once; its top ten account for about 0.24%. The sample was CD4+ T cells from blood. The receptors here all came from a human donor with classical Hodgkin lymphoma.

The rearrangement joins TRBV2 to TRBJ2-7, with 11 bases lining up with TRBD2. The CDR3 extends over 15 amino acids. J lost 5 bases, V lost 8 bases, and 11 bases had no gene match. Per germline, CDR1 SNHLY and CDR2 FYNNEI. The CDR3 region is CASDRRLAGSHEQYF. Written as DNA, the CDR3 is TGTGCCAGCGACCGCAGACTAGCGGGGTCCCACGAGCAGTACTTC.

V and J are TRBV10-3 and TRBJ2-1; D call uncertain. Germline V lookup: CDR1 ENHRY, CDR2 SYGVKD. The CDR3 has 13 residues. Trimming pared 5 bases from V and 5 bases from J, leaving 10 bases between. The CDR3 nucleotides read TGTGCCATCAGTACTTCCGAGAACAATGAGCAGTTCTTC. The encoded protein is CAISTSENNEQFF.

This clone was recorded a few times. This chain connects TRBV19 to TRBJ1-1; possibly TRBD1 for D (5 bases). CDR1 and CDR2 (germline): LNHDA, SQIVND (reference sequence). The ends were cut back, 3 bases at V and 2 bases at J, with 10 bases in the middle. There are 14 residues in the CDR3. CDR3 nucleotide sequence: TGTGCCAGTAGTATCCGGACACGAAACACTGAAGCTTTCTTT. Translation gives CASSIRTRNTEAFF.

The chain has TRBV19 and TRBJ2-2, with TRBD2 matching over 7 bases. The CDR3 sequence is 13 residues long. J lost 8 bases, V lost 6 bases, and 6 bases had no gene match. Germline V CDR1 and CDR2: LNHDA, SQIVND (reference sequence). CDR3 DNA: TGTGCCAGTAGCCCAAGCGGGACTGGGGAGCTGTTTTTT. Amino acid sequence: CASSPSGTGELFF.

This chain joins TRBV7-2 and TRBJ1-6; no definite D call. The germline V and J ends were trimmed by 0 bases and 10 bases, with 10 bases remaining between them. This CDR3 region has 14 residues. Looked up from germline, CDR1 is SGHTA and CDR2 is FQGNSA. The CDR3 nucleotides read TGTGCCAGCAGCTTAGCGCTCCAGGCCTCACCCCTCCACTTT. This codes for CASSLALQASPLHF. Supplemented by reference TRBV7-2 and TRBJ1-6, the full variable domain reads GAGVSQSPSNKVTEKGKDVELRCDPISGHTALYWYRQSLGQGLEFLIYFQGNSAPDKSGLPSDRFSAERTGGSVSTLTIQRTQQEDSAVYLCASSLALQASPLHFGNGTRLTVT.

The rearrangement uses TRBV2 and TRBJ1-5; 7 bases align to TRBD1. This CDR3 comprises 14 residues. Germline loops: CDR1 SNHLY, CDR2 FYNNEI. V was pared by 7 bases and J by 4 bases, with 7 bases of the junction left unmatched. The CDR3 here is CASILDRRNQPQHF. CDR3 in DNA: TGTGCCAGCATCCTGGACAGGAGAAATCAGCCCCAGCATTTT.

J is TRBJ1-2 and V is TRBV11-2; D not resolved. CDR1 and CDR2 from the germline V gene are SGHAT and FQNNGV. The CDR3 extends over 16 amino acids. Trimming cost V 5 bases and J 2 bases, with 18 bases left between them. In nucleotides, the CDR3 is TGTGCCAGCAGCCCCGTTAAGACCGCCGCCAACTATGGCTACACCTTC. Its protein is CASSPVKTAANYGYTF.

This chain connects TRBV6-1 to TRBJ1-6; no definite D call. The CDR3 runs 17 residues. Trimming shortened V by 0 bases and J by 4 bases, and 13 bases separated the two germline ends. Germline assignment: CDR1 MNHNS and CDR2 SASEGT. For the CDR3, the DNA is TGTGCCAGCAGTGAAGCGCTGCGGGTTAGATATAATTCACCCCTCCACTTT. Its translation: CASSEALRVRYNSPLHF.

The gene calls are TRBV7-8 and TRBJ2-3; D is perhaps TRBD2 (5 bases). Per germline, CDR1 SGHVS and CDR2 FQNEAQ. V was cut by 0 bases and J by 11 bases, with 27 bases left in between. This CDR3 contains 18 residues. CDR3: CASSLARRFIPGDKRQYF. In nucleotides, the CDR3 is TGTGCCAGCAGCTTAGCGCGAAGATTTATCCCCGGGGATAAGCGGCAGTATTTT.

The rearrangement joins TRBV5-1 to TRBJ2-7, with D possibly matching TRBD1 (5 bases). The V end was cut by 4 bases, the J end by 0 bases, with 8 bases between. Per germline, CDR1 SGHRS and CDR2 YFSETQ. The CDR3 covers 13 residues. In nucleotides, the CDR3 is TGCGCCAGCAGCCCACAGGTCTCCTACGAGCAGTACTTC. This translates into CASSPQVSYEQYF.

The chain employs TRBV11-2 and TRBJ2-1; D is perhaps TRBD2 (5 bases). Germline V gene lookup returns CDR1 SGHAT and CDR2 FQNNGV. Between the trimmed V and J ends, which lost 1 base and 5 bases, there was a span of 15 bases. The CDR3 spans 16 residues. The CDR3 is CASSLVHRTGDNEQFF. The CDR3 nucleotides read TGTGCCAGCAGCTTAGTTCATAGGACTGGTGACAATGAGCAGTTCTTC.

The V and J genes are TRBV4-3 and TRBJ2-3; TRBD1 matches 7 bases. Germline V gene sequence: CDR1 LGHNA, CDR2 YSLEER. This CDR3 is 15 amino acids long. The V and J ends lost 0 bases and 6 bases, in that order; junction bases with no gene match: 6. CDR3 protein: CASSQETGNWDTQYF. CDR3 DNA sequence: TGCGCCAGCAGCCAAGAGACAGGGAATTGGGATACGCAGTATTTT.

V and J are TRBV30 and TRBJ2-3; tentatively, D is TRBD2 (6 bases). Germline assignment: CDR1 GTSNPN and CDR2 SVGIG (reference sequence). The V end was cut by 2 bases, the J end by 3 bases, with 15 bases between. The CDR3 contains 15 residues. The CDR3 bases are TGTGCCTGGAGTTTGGGAGGCGGGGTTACAGATACGCAGTATTTT. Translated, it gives CAWSLGGGVTDTQYF.

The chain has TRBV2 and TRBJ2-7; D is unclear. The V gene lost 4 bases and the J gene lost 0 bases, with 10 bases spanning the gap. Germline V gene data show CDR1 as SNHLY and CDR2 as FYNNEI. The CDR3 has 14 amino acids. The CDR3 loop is CASSATFLSYEQYF. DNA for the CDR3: TGTGCCAGCAGTGCCACCTTCCTCTCCTACGAGCAGTACTTC. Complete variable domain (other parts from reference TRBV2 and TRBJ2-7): EPEVTQTPSHQVTQMGQEVILRCVPISNHLYFYWYRQILGQKVEFLVSFYNNEISEKSEIFDDQFSVERPDGSNFTLKIRSTKLEDSAMYFCASSATFLSYEQYFGPGTRLTVT.

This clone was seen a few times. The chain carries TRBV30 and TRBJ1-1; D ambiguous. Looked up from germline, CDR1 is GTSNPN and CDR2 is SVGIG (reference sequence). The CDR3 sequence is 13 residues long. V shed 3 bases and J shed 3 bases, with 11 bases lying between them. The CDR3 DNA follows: TGTGCCTGGAGCTCCGGGAGGGACACTGAAGCTTTCTTT. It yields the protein CAWSSGRDTEAFF.

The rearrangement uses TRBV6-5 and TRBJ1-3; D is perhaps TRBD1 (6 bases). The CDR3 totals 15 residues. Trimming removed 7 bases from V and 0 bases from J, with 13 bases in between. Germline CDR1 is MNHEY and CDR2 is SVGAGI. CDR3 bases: TGTGCCAGCAAAGACCAGGGGTTCTCTGGAAACACCATATATTTT. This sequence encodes CASKDQGFSGNTIYF.

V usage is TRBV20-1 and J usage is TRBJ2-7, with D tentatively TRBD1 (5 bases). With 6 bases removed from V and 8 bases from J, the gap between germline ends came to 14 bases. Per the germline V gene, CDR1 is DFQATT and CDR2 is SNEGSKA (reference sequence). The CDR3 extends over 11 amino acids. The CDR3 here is CSARSQGKQYF. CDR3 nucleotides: TGCAGTGCGAGATCCCAGGGAAAGCAGTACTTC.

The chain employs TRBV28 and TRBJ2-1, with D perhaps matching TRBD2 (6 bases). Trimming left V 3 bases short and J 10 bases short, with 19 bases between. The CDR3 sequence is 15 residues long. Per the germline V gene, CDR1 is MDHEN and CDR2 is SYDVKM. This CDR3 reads CASSFPGLPPKEQFF. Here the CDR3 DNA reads TGTGCCAGCAGTTTTCCTGGACTACCACCGAAAGAGCAGTTCTTC.

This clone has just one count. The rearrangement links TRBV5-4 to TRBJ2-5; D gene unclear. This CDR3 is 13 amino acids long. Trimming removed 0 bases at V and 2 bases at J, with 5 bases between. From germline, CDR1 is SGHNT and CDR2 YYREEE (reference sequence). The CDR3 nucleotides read TGTGCCAGCAGCTTGGGCCAGCAAGAGACCCAGTACTTC. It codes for CASSLGQQETQYF.

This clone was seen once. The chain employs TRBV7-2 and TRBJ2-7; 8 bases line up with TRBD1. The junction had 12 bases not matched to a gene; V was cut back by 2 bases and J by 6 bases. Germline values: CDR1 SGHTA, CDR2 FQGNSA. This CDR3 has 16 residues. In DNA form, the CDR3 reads TGTGCCAGCAGCTTAAGCTCAAAGACAGGGGCCGTCGAGCAGTACTTC. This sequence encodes CASSLSSKTGAVEQYF.

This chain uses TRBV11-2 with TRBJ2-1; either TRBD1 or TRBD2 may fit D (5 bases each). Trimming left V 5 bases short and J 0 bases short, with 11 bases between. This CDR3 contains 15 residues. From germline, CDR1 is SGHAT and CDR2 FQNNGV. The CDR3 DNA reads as TGTGCCAGCAGCCCGGGACCGAGCTCCTACAATGAGCAGTTCTTC. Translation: CASSPGPSSYNEQFF.

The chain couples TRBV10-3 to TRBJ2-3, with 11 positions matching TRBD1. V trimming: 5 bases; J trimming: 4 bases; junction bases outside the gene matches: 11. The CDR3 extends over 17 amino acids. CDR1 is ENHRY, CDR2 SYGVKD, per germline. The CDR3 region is CAISTLTGQGGADTQYF. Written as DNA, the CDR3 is TGTGCCATCAGTACGCTGACGGGACAGGGGGGCGCAGATACGCAGTATTTT.

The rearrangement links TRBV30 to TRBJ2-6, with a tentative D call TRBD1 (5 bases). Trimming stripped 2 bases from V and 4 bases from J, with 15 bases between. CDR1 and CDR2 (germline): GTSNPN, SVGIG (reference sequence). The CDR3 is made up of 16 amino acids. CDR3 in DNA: TGTGCCTGGAGTATCAGGGAAGTGCGCGGGGCCAACGTCCTGACTTTC. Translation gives CAWSIREVRGANVLTF.

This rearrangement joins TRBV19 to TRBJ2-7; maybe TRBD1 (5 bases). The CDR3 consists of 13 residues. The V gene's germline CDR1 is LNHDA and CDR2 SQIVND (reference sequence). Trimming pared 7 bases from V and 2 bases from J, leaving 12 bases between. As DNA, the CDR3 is TGTGCCAGTACCCCTAGGGGCACCTACGAGCAGTACTTC. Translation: CASTPRGTYEQYF. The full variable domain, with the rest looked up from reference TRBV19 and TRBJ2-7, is DGGITQSPKYLFRKEGQNVTLSCEQNLNHDAMYWYRQDPGQGLRLIYYSQIVNDFQKGDIAEGYSVSREKKESFPLTVTSAQKNPTAFYLCASTPRGTYEQYFGPGTRLTVT.

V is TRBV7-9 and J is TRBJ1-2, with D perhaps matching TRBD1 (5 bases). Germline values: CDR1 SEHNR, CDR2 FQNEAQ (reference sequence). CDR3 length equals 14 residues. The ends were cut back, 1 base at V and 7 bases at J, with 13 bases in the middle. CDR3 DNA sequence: TGTGCCAGCAGCTTAGACAAGGCCGGGGGTGGCTACACCTTC. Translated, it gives CASSLDKAGGGYTF.

CDR3 DNA sequence: TGTGCCAGCAGCCCCGATCTGAACACTGAAGCTTTCTTT. Amino acids: CASSPDLNTEAFF. This chain links TRBV14 with TRBJ1-1, with D unclear. Trimming cost V 4 bases and J 0 bases, with 6 bases left between them. The CDR3 has 13 amino acids. From germline, CDR1 is SGHDN and CDR2 FVKESK. Full variable domain (missing parts from reference TRBV14 and TRBJ1-1): EAGVTQFPSHSVIEKGQTVTLRCDPISGHDNLYWYRRVMGKEIKFLLHFVKESKQDESGMPNNRFLAERTGGTYSTLKVQPAELEDSGVYFCASSPDLNTEAFFGQGTRLTVV.